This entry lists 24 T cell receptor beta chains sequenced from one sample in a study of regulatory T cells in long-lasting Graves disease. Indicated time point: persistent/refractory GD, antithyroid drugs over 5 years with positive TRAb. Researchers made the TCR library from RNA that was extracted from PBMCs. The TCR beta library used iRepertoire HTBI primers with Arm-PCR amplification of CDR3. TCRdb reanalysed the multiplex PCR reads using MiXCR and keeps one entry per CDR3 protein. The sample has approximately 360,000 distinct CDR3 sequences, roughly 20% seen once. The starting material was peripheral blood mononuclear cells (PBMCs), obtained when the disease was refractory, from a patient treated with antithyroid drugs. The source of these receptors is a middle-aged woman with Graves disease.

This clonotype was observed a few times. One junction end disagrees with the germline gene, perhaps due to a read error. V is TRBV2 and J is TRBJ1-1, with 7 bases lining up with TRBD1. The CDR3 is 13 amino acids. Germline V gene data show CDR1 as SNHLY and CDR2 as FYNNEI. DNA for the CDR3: TGTGCCAGAAAGGGACAGTCGAACACTGAAACTTTCTTT. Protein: CARKGQSNTETFF.

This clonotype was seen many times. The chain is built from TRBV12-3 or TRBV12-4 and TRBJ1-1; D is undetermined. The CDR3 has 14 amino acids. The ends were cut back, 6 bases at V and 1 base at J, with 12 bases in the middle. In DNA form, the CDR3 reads TGTGCCAGCAGGGAGGTGCAAAGGAACACTGAAGCTTTCTTT. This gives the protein CASREVQRNTEAFF.

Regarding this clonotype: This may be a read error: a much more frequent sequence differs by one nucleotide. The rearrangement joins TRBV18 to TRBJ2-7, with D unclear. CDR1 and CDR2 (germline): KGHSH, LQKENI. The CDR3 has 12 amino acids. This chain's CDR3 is CASAPVSYEQYF. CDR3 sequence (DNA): TGTGCCAGCGCACCTGTATCCTACGAGCAGTACTTC.

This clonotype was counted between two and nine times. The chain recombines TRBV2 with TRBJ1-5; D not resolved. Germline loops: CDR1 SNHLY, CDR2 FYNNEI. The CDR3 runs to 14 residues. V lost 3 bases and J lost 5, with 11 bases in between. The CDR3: CASSEVSLYQPQHF. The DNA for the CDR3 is TGTGCCAGCAGTGAGGTCAGCCTCTATCAGCCCCAGCATTTT. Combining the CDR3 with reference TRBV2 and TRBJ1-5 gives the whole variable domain EPEVTQTPSHQVTQMGQEVILRCVPISNHLYFYWYRQILGQKVEFLVSFYNNEISEKSEIFDDQFSVERPDGSNFTLKIRSTKLEDSAMYFCASSEVSLYQPQHFGDGTRLSIL.

CDR3 protein: CASSGGSSYNEQFF. CDR3 DNA sequence: TGTGCCAGCAGTGGGGGGAGCTCCTACAATGAGCAGTTCTTC. The genes are TRBV2 and TRBJ2-1; D may match TRBD1 or TRBD2 (5 bases each). CDR3 length: 14 residues. The germline CDR1 and CDR2 sequences are SNHLY and FYNNEI. V was shortened by 4 bases and J by 0 bases, with 7 bases between the two germline ends.

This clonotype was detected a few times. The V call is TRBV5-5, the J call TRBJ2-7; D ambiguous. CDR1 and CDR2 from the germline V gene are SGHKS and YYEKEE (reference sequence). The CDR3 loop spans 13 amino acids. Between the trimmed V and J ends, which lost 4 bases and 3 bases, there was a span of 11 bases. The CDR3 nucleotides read TGTGCCAGCAGCCCGGCCAGTTACTACGAGCAGTACTTC. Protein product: CASSPASYYEQYF.

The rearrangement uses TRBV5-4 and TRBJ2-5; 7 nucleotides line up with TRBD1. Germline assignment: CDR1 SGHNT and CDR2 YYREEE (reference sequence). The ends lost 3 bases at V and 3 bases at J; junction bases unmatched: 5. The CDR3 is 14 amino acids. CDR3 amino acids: CASSSGTVKETQYF. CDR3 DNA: TGTGCCAGCAGCTCCGGGACAGTAAAAGAGACCCAGTACTTC.

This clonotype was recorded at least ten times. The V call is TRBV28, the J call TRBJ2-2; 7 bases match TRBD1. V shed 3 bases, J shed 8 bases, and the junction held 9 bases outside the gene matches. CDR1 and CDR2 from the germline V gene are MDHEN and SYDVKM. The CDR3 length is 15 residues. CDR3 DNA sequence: TGTGCCAGCAGTTTTAGGGGACAGAGGACAGGGGAGCTGTTTTTT. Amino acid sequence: CASSFRGQRTGELFF.

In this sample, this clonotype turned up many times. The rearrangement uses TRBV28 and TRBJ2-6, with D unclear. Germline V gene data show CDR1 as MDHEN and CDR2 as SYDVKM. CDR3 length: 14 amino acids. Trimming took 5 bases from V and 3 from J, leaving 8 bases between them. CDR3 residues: CASSNRFGANVLTF. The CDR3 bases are TGTGCCAGCAGTAATCGGTTTGGGGCCAACGTCCTGACTTTC.

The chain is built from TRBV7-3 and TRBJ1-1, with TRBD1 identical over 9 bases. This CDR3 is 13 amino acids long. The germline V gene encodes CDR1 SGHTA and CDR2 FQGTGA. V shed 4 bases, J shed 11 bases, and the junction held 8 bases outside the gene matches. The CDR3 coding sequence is TGTGCCAGCAGCTCGGACAGGGGAAATACGGCTTTCTTT. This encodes CASSSDRGNTAFF.

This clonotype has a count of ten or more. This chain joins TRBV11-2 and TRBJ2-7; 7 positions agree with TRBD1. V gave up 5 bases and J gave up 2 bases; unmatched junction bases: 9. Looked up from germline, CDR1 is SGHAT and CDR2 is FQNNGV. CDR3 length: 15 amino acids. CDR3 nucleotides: TGTGCCAGCAGCCTCTTTGGGACAGTCCCCTACGAGCAGTACTTC. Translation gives CASSLFGTVPYEQYF.

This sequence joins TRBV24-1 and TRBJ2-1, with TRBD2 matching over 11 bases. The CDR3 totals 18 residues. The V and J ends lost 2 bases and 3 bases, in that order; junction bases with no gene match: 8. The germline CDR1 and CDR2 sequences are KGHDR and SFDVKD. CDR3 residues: CATSDSQRLAGLYNEQFF. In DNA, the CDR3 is TGTGCCACCAGTGATTCCCAAAGACTAGCGGGGCTCTACAATGAGCAGTTCTTC.

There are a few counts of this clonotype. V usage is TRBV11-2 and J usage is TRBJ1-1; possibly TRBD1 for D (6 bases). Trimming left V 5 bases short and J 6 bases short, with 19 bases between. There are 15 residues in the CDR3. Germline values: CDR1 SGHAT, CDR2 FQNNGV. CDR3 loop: CASSTVQGRVAEAFF. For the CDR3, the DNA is TGTGCCAGCAGCACCGTTCAGGGGAGGGTCGCTGAAGCTTTCTTT.

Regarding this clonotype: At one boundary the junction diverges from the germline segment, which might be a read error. The CDR3 spells CSTRDRTSGQETQYF. For the CDR3, the DNA is TGCAGTACTAGAGATAGAACTAGCGGGCAAGAGACCCAGTACTTC. J is TRBJ2-5 and V is TRBV20-1, with 9 bases that match TRBD2. CDR1 DFQATT and CDR2 SNEGSKA come from the germline V gene (reference sequence). This CDR3 has 15 residues.

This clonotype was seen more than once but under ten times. The CDR3 DNA sequence: TGTGCCAGCAGTGAGTCTAAGAGAAACACCGGGGAGCTGTTTTTT. Its translation: CASSESKRNTGELFF. The genes are TRBV25-1 and TRBJ2-2; D remains ambiguous. The CDR3 is made up of 15 amino acids. Trimming pared 3 bases from V and 2 bases from J, leaving 10 bases between. Germline assignment: CDR1 MGHDK and CDR2 SYGVNS.

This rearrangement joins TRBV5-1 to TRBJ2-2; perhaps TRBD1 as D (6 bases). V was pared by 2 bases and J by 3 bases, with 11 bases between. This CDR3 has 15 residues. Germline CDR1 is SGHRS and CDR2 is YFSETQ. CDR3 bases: TGCGCCAGCAGCTTAGGGACATACTACACCGGGGAGCTGTTTTTT. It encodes CASSLGTYYTGELFF.

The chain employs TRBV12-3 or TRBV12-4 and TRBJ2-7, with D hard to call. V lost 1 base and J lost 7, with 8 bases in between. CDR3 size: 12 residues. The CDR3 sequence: CASSLGIWEQYF. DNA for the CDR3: TGTGCCAGCAGTTTAGGGATATGGGAGCAGTACTTC.

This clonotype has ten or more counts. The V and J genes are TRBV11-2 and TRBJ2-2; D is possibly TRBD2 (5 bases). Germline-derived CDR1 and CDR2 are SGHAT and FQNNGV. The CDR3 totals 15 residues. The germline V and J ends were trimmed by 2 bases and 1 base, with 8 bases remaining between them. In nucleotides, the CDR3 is TGTGCCAGCAGCTTAATGAGCGGGAACACCGGGGAGCTGTTTTTT. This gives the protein CASSLMSGNTGELFF.

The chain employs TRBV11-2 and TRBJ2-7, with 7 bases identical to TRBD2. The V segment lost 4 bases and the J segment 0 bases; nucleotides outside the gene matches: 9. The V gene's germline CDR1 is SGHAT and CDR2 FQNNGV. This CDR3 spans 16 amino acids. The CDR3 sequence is CASSYSIAGYSYEQYF. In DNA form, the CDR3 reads TGTGCCAGCAGCTACTCGATAGCGGGCTACTCCTACGAGCAGTACTTC.

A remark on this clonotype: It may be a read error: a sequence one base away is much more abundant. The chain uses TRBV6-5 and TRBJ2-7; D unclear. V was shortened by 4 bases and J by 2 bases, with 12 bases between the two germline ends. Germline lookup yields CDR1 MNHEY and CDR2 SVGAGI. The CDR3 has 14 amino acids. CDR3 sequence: CASSSGAFPYEQYF. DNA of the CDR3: TGTGCCAGCAGTTCAGGAGCTTTCCCCTACGAGCAGTACTTC.

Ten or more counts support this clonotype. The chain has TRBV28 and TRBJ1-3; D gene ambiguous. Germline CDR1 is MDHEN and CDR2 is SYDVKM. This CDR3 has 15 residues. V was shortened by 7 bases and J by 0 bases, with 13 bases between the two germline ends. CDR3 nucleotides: TGTGCCAGCACAGGAGCCACAAACTCTGGAAACACCATATATTTT. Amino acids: CASTGATNSGNTIYF.

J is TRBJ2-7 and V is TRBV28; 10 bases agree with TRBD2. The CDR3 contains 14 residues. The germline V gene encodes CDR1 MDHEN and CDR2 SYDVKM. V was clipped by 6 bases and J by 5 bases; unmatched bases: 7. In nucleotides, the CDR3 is TGTGCCAGCAGCCGTTTTAGCGGGGGGAACGAGCAGTACTTC. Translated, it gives CASSRFSGGNEQYF.

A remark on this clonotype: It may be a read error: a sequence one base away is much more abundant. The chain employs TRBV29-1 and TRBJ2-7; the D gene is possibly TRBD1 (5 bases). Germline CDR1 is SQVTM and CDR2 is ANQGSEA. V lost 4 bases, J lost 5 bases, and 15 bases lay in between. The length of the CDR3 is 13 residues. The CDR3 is CSVVPRRAHEQYF. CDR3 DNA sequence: TGCAGCGTTGTACCCCGCAGGGCCCACGAGCAGTACTTC.

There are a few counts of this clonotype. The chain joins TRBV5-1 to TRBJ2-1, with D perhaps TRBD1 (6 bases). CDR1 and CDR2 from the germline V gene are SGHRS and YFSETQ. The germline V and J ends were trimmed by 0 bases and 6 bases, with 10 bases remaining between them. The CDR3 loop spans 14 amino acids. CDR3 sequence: CASSLGGQGNEQFF. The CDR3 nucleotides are TGCGCCAGCAGCTTGGGGGGACAAGGCAATGAGCAGTTCTTC.